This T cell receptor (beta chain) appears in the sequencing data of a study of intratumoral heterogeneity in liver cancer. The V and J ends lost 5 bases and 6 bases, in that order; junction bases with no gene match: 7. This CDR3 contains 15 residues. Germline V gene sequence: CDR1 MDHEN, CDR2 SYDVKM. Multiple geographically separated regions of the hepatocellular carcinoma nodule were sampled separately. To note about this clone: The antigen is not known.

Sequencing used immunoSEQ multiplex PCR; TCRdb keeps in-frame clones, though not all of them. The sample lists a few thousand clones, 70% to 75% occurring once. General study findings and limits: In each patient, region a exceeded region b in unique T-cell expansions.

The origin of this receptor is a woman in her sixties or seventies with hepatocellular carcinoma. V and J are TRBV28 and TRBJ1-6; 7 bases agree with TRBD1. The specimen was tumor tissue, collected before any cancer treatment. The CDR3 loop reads CASSVPGQANSPLHF. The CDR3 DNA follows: TGTGCCAGCAGTGTACCAGGACAGGCTAATTCACCCCTCCACTTT.